These 8 T cell receptor beta chains were sequenced from one sample in a study of T-cell memory formation after mild COVID-19 (dated by TCRdb to 2020 to 2023). The method behind the library was 5' RACE. This sample was sequenced with an Illumina NovaSeq 6000. TCRdb trimmed public reads at Q25 via fastp, called clones via MiXCR and kept in-frame beta chains. Here each entry gathers all rows of one CDR3 protein and keeps the most common genes and DNA. The sample table holds fewer than 200,000 distinct CDR3 sequences, of which approximately 12% were seen once. The ten largest make up approximately 3.4% of the sample. The sample comprised PBMCs or a T cell subset sorted from them (not recorded which). The receptors come from a man aged 18 to 30 who had mild COVID-19 (a few samples of this study predate the infection). The sample titles of this study are shuffled in the database, so cell type and time point are left out; the donor was told from shared clones.

This clonotype was seen more than once but under ten times. The chain combines TRBV3-1 with TRBJ2-5; D perhaps matches TRBD1 (5 bases). Germline loops: CDR1 LGHDT, CDR2 YNNKEL (reference sequence). The CDR3 length is 12 residues. Trimming pared 9 bases from V and 5 bases from J, leaving 13 bases between. The CDR3 coding sequence is TGTGCCAGTGCAGGGATGGGGGAGACCCAGTACTTC. Translating gives CASAGMGETQYF.

This clonotype has more than one count but fewer than ten. The gene calls are TRBV7-3 and TRBJ1-1; D remains ambiguous. V was trimmed by 3 bases and J by 3 bases, leaving 11 bases between them. The CDR3 consists of 14 residues. The V gene's germline CDR1 is SGHTA and CDR2 FQGTGA. Here the CDR3 DNA reads TGTGCCAGCAGCTTCAACCACGGAGACACTGAAGCTTTCTTT. Translated: CASSFNHGDTEAFF.

The V call is TRBV20-1, the J call TRBJ1-6; D is unclear. The CDR3 is 11 residues long. Trimming stripped 5 bases from V and 14 bases from J, with 13 bases between. CDR1 and CDR2 (germline): DFQATT, SNEGSKA (reference sequence). CDR3 coding DNA: TGCAGTGCTCTAGGCCGTTCGGCCCTCCACTTT. Its translation: CSALGRSALHF.

J is TRBJ2-3 and V is TRBV29-1, with D possibly being TRBD2 (5 bases). The V and J ends lost 7 bases and 2 bases respectively, with 16 bases between them. Germline CDR1 is SQVTM and CDR2 is ANQGSEA. This CDR3 contains 14 residues. The CDR3 sequence is CSALILVDTDTQYF. CDR3 nucleotide sequence: TGCAGCGCCCTTATACTAGTTGACACAGATACGCAGTATTTT.

The table lists this clonotype with a few counts. The rearrangement links TRBV28 to TRBJ2-5; D gene unclear. Germline V gene data show CDR1 as MDHEN and CDR2 as SYDVKM. The CDR3 is made up of 14 amino acids. Between the trimmed V and J ends, which lost 6 bases and 4 bases, there was a span of 15 bases. This CDR3 reads CASSIPSRAETQYF. The DNA for the CDR3 is TGTGCCAGCAGCATTCCTTCTCGGGCAGAGACCCAGTACTTC.

This rearrangement joins TRBV7-9 to TRBJ1-2; 7 bases align to TRBD1. Germline lookup yields CDR1 SEHNR and CDR2 FQNEAQ (reference sequence). V dropped 5 bases and J dropped 6; count of bases not matched to a gene: 12. The length of the CDR3 is 15 residues. The CDR3: CASSAGQESKNGYTF. In DNA form, the CDR3 reads TGTGCCAGCAGCGCCGGACAGGAAAGTAAAAATGGCTACACCTTC.

This clonotype appeared a few times. One junction end does not reproduce the germline sequence, and a read error may be involved. The chain joins TRBV24-1 to TRBJ1-1; D gene unclear. The CDR3 spans 12 residues. The germline gives CDR1 KGHDR, CDR2 SFDVKD. CDR3 sequence: CATSEPYGNIIF. The CDR3 DNA reads TGTGCCACCAGTGAGCCTTATGGGAATATAATCTTT.

V and J are TRBV18 and TRBJ1-5; D gene unclear. The CDR3 totals 15 residues. The V and J ends lost 2 bases and 7 bases respectively, with 15 bases between them. Germline V lookup: CDR1 KGHSH, CDR2 LQKENI. The CDR3 DNA follows: TGTGCCAGCTCACCAGATGGCAGGTCCGGCCAGCCCCAGCATTTT. Its protein product is CASSPDGRSGQPQHF.